What follows describes a single T cell receptor beta chain. Its antigen is unidentified. The stimulus was an HIV-1 Gag 15-mer peptide pool, about 1 ug/peptide/mL. Sorted nonresponding memory CD4+ T cells were CD40L-negative, CD69-negative, CD45RO-high. A roughly 17-hour stimulation of CD8-depleted PBMCs used anti-CD28/CD49d costimulation, CD40-blocking antibody and enfuvirtide. The CDR3 is 14 residues long. Germline CDR1 reads MDHEN; CDR2 reads SYDVKM. The ends were cut back, 8 bases at V and 6 bases at J, with 19 bases in the middle. The libraries were made with immunoSEQ version 4 in survey mode. Repertoires were generated with immunoSEQ multiplex PCR, while TCRdb's copy carries only in-frame clones and drops some. Altogether about 36,000 clones are present, about 83% being singletons, with the ten largest covering about 5%. The sample comes from a study of persistence of HIV-infected CD4 T cells.

This specimen consisted of cultured CD4+ T cells from PBMCs, obtained from a patient who received antiretroviral therapy. The TCR was taken from an adult with HIV. The donor label of this sample is uncertain. The chain recombines TRBV28 with TRBJ1-1, with D unresolved. CDR3 coding DNA: TGTGCCAGCGAAATGACTCGAAGGCCTTCTGAAGCTTTCTTT. It translates to CASEMTRRPSEAFF.